This TCR beta chain was identified in a study of patients and donors after allogeneic stem cell transplantation. Trimming removed 2 bases from V and 5 bases from J; junction bases left unmatched: 5. The length of the CDR3 is 16 residues. CDR1 and CDR2 (germline): SGHTA, FQGNSA. TCRdb ran MiXCR on the RT-PCR reads and lists one entry per CDR3 protein. The table shows about a million distinct CDR3 sequences, with about 20% occurring only once. The sequence was collected from a human donor who was either an allogeneic HSCT recipient or a stem cell or donor lymphocyte infusion donor (not recorded which). It is not recorded whose cells these are; they may come from a transplant donor. V usage is TRBV7-2 and J usage is TRBJ1-6, with 8 bases lining up with TRBD1. Sequencing was done on a sample of blood, either unsorted or a sorted T cell fraction (not recorded which). CDR3 DNA sequence: TGTGCCAGCAGCTTACAGGGGGCGGAAAATAATTCACCCCTCCACTTT. This encodes CASSLQGAENNSPLHF.